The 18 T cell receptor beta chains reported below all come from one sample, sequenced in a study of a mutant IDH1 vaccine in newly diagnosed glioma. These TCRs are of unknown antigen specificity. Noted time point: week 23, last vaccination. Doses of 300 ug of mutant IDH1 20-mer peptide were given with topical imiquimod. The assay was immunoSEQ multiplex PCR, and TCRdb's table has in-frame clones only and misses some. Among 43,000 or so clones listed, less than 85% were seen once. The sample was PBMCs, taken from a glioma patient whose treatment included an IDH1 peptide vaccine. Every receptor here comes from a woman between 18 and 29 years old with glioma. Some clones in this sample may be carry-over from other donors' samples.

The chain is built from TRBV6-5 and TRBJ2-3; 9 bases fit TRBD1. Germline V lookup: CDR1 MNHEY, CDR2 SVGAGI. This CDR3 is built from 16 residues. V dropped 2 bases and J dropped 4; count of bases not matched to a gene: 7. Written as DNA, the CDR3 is TGTGCCAGCAGTTACAGGCGGGGACAGGGCGCAGATACGCAGTATTTT. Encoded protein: CASSYRRGQGADTQYF.

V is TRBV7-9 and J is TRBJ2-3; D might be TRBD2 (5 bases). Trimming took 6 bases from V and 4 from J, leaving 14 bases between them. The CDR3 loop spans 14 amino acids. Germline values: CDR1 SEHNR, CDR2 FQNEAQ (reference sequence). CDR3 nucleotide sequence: TGTGCCAGCAGATCAGGACTCCTAGCAGATACGCAGTATTTT. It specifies CASRSGLLADTQYF.

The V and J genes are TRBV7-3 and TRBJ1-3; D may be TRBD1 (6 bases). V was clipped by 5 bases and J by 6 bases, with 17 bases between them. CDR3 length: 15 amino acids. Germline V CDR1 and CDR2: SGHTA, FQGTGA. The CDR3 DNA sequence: TGTGCCAGCAGCCTCGCAGGGGCGTCGGTAAACACCATATATTTT. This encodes CASSLAGASVNTIYF.

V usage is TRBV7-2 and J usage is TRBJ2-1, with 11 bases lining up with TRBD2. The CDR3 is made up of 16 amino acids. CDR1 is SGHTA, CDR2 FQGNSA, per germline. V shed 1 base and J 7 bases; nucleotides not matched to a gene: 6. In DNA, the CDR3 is TGTGCCAGCAGCTTAGAGTTAGCGGGAGGGCGAAATGAGCAGTTCTTC. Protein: CASSLELAGGRNEQFF.

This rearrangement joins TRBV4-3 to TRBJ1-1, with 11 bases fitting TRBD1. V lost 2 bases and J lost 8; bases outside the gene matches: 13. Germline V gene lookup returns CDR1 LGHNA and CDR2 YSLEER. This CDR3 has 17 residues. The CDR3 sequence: CASSQLTGGTGGLEAFF. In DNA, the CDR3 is TGCGCCAGCAGCCAACTCACGGGGGGGACAGGGGGATTAGAAGCTTTCTTT.

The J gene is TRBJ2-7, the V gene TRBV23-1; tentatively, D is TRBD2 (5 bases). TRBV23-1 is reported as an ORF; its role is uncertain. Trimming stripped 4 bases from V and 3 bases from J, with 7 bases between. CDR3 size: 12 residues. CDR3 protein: CASSRRDYEQYF. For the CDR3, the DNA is TGCGCCAGCAGTCGCCGGGACTACGAGCAGTACTTC.

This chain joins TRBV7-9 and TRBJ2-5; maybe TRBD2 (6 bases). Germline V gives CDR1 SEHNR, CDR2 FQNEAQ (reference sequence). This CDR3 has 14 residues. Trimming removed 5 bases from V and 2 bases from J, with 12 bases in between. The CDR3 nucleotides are TGTGCCAGCAGCATCTCGGGGAGGCAAGAGACCCAGTACTTC. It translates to CASSISGRQETQYF.

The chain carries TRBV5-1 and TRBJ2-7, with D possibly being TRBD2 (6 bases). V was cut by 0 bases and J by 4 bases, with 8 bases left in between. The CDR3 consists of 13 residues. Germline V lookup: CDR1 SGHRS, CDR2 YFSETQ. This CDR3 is CASSLDGGYEQYF. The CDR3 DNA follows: TGCGCCAGCAGCTTGGACGGAGGGTACGAGCAGTACTTC.

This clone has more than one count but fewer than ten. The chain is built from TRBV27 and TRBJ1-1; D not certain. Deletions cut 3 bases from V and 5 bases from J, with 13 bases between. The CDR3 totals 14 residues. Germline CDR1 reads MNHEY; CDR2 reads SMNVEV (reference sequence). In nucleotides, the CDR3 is TGTGCCAGCAGTTTCGGGGTGACGGGAACTGAAGCTTTCTTT. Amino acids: CASSFGVTGTEAFF.

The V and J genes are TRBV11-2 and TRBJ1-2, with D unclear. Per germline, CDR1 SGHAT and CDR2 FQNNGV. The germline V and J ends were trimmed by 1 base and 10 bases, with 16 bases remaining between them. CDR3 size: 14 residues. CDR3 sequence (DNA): TGTGCCAGCAGCTTAGGACATCCCCAAGGGTACTACACCTTC. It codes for CASSLGHPQGYYTF.

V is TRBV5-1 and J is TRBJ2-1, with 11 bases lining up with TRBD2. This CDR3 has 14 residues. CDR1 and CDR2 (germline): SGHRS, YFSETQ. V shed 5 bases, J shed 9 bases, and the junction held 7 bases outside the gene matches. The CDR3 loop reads CASRQTSGTGEQFF. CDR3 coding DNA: TGCGCCAGCAGGCAGACTAGCGGGACCGGTGAGCAGTTCTTC.

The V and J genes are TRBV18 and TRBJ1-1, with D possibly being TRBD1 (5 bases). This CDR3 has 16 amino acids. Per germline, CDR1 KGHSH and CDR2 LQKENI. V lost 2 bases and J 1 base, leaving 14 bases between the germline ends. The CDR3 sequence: CASSPSIRGWNTEAFF. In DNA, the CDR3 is TGTGCCAGCTCACCATCCATTAGGGGCTGGAACACTGAAGCTTTCTTT.

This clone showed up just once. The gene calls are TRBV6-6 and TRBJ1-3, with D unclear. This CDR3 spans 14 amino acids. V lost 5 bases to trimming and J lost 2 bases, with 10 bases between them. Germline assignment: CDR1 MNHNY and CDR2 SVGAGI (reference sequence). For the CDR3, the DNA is TGTGCCAGCAGTCAGCTTGACGCTGGAAACACCATATATTTT. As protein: CASSQLDAGNTIYF.

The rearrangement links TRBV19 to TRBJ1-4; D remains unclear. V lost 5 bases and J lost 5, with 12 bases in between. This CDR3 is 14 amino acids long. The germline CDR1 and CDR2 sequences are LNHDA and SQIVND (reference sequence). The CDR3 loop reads CASSWAANNEKLFF. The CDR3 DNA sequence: TGTGCCAGTAGTTGGGCAGCCAACAATGAAAAACTGTTTTTT.

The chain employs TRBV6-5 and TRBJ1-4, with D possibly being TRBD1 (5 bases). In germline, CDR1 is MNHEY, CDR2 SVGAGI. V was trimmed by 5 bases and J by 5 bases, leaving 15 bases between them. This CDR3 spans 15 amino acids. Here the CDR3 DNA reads TGTGCCAGCAGTGCCGCAGGGTTTAGGAATGAAAAACTGTTTTTT. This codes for CASSAAGFRNEKLFF.

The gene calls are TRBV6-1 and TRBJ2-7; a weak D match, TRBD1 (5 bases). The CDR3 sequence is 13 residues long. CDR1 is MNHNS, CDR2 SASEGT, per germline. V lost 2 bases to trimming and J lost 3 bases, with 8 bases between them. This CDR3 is CASSELDIYEQYF. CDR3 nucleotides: TGTGCCAGCAGTGAATTGGACATCTACGAGCAGTACTTC.

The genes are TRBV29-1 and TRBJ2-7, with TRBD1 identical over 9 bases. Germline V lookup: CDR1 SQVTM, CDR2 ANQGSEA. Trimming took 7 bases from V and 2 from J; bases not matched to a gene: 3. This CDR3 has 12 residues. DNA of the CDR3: TGCAGCGAGGGACAGGGTACCTACGAGCAGTACTTC. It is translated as CSEGQGTYEQYF.

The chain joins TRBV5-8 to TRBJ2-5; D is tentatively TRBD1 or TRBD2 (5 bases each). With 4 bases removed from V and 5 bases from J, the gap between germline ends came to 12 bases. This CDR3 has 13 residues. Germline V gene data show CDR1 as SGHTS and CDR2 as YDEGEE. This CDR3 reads CASSIIGAETQYF. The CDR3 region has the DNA TGTGCCAGCAGCATAATCGGGGCGGAGACCCAGTACTTC.